This T cell receptor beta chain was captured by sequencing in a study of blood T cell repertoires in COVID-19. Background on the study: T cells, B-cell-depleted T cells, or PBMCs provided the cDNA or gDNA that served as material.

Clones were read by immunoSEQ multiplex PCR, and TCRdb kept only the in-frame ones, dropping some. Found here are approximately 230,000 clones, approximately 90% of them singletons; the top ten hold 2.1%. Germline-derived CDR1 and CDR2 are LGHDT and YNNKEL (reference sequence). The CDR3 contains 12 residues. Trimming left V 7 bases short and J 6 bases short, with 13 bases between. Input material: peripheral blood. The receptor was isolated from a woman aged 40-49 years who had recovered from COVID-19. J is TRBJ2-7 and V is TRBV3-1 (or the pseudogene TRBV3-2); D remains ambiguous. CDR3 in DNA: TGTGCCAGCACCGCAGGATTCGGCGAGCAGTACTTC. It is translated as CASTAGFGEQYF.